The T cell receptor (beta chain) described here comes from a study of shared clonotypes between healthy human individuals. Libraries were prepared by immunoSEQ multiplex PCR; TCRdb keeps only in-frame clonotypes and omits some of them. The sample lists millions of clones, approximately 95% occurring once. CDR1 is SGHTA, CDR2 FQGTGA, per germline. This CDR3 has 14 amino acids. The V and J ends lost 5 bases and 4 bases, in that order; junction bases with no gene match: 6. The chain employs TRBV7-3 and TRBJ1-1; 8 bases align to TRBD1. The sample consisted of naive CD4+ T cells sorted from blood. Subset of the sample: CD45RA+ positively selected. The clonotype originates from a man aged 18 to 29 in good health. Here the CDR3 DNA reads TGTGCCAGCAGCGCAGACAGGGGAGGCACTGAAGCTTTCTTT. Its translation: CASSADRGGTEAFF.